This passage covers 22 T cell receptor beta chains from one sample sequenced in a study of CD8+ T cells in alopecia areata. TCR sequencing used cDNA made by reverse transcription of extracted RNA. The table came from immunoSEQ multiplex PCR; TCRdb's copy has only in-frame clones and leaves some out. In the table there are 110,000 to 150,000 clones, around 49% of which are singletons. The sequences come from CD4+ T cells sorted from blood, collected at week 0. All receptors come from a human donor with alopecia areata.

This chain connects TRBV30 to TRBJ1-5, with TRBD1 identical over 9 bases. The CDR3 is 13 residues long. Germline V CDR1 and CDR2: GTSNPN, SVGIG (reference sequence). With 7 bases clipped from V and 4 bases from J, the junction kept 5 bases outside the gene matches. Written as DNA, the CDR3 is TGTGCCTCCCGGGGACAGGGTAATCAGCCCCAGCATTTT. The encoded protein is CASRGQGNQPQHF.

This clone was observed a handful of times. V gene TRBV6-6 combines with J gene TRBJ1-5; TRBD1 agrees at 7 bases. Germline-derived CDR1 and CDR2 are MNHNY and SVGAGI (reference sequence). V was clipped by 6 bases and J by 4 bases; unmatched bases: 9. The CDR3 has 15 amino acids. CDR3 protein: CASSRDRVSNQPQHF. Here the CDR3 DNA reads TGTGCCAGCAGCCGTGACAGGGTTAGTAATCAGCCCCAGCATTTT.

The table lists this clone with a count of one. The J gene is TRBJ2-5, the V gene TRBV6-5, with 8 bases matching TRBD2. The germline V gene encodes CDR1 MNHEY and CDR2 SVGAGI. CDR3 length: 15 residues. After removal of 2 bases from V and 3 bases from J, the junction contained 5 bases not matched to a gene. The CDR3 reads CASSYGYGREETQYF. CDR3 nucleotide sequence: TGTGCCAGCAGTTACGGCTACGGGAGGGAAGAGACCCAGTACTTC.

V gene TRBV30 combines with J gene TRBJ2-2; D gene ambiguous. V lost 4 bases to trimming and J lost 0 bases, with 12 bases between them. The CDR3 has 15 amino acids. The germline V gene encodes CDR1 GTSNPN and CDR2 SVGIG (reference sequence). The CDR3 loop reads CAWNAEATNTGELFF. For the CDR3, the DNA is TGTGCCTGGAATGCAGAGGCGACGAACACCGGGGAGCTGTTTTTT.

V and J are TRBV6-1 and TRBJ2-1, with 12 bases fitting TRBD2. With V trimmed by 3 bases and J by 5 bases, 5 bases remained unmatched. There are 16 residues in the CDR3. Germline V lookup: CDR1 MNHNS, CDR2 SASEGT. The CDR3 protein is CASSDRTSGTDNEQFF. CDR3 DNA sequence: TGTGCCAGCAGTGACCGGACTAGCGGGACCGACAATGAGCAGTTCTTC.

The rearrangement uses TRBV29-1 and TRBJ2-7; 8 positions match TRBD2. Germline V gives CDR1 SQVTM, CDR2 ANQGSEA. V lost 7 bases, J lost 3 bases, and 8 bases stayed unmatched. This CDR3 contains 13 residues. DNA for the CDR3: TGCAGCGCGGGTCTAGCGGGCAGCTACGAGCAGTACTTC. This gives the protein CSAGLAGSYEQYF.

The V call is TRBV25-1, the J call TRBJ2-5; 12 bases are shared with TRBD1. The V gene end was trimmed by 10 bases and the J gene end by 6 bases; junction bases not matched to a gene: 9. The CDR3 is made up of 14 amino acids. The V gene's germline CDR1 is MGHDK and CDR2 SYGVNS. The CDR3 protein is CAISGTGGGKTQYF. The CDR3, as DNA: TGTGCCATTTCCGGGACAGGGGGCGGGAAGACCCAGTACTTC.

This clone was seen a handful of times. The rearrangement joins TRBV5-1 to TRBJ2-7; 13 bases match TRBD2. The junction had 5 bases not matched to a gene; V was cut back by 5 bases and J by 6 bases. This CDR3 comprises 14 residues. Germline V CDR1 and CDR2: SGHRS, YFSETQ. CDR3 protein: CASSRTSGSFEQYF. The CDR3 DNA reads TGCGCCAGCAGTCGGACTAGCGGGAGTTTCGAGCAGTACTTC.

This clone was picked up a small number of times. V and J are TRBV7-9 and TRBJ2-3, with D maybe TRBD2 (6 bases). Between the trimmed V and J ends, which lost 5 bases and 3 bases, there was a span of 12 bases. Germline values: CDR1 SEHNR, CDR2 FQNEAQ (reference sequence). The CDR3 contains 14 residues. In nucleotides, the CDR3 is TGTGCCAGCAGCCTGTTAGCGGCGACAGATACGCAGTATTTT. It yields the protein CASSLLAATDTQYF.

The CDR3 loop is CASSVADNEQFF. As DNA, the CDR3 is TGTGCCAGCAGCGTAGCGGACAATGAGCAGTTCTTC. This chain connects TRBV9 to TRBJ2-1; D not resolved. Germline values: CDR1 SGDLS, CDR2 YYNGEE. V was clipped by 0 bases and J by 5 bases, with 3 bases between them. The CDR3 covers 12 residues. Full variable domain (missing parts from reference TRBV9 and TRBJ2-1): DSGVTQTPKHLITATGQRVTLRCSPRSGDLSVYWYQQSLDQGLQFLIQYYNGEERAKGNILERFSAQQFPDLHSELNLSSLELGDSALYFCASSVADNEQFFGPGTRLTVL.

The gene calls are TRBV7-2 and TRBJ2-7, with D unclear. The CDR3 is 13 amino acids. From germline, CDR1 is SGHTA and CDR2 FQGNSA. V dropped 1 base and J dropped 6 bases, with 10 bases sitting between them. CDR3 bases: TGTGCCAGCAGCTTAGTGTTCAGGCGCGAGCAGTACTTC. Translation: CASSLVFRREQYF.

The table lists this clone with a few counts. The gene calls are TRBV7-2 and TRBJ2-5; D may be TRBD2 (5 bases). CDR1 and CDR2 (germline): SGHTA, FQGNSA. This CDR3 comprises 15 residues. Trimming shortened V by 1 base and J by 2 bases, and 11 bases separated the two germline ends. CDR3 residues: CASSLGVRGQETQYF. In nucleotides, the CDR3 is TGTGCCAGCAGCTTAGGCGTACGGGGACAAGAGACCCAGTACTTC.

CDR3 protein: CASSLARGAGGYTF. The CDR3 bases are TGTGCCAGCAGCTTAGCGAGGGGCGCGGGGGGCTACACCTTC. The chain couples TRBV7-2 to TRBJ1-2, with a tentative D call TRBD1 (5 bases). CDR1 and CDR2 from the germline V gene are SGHTA and FQGNSA. The length of the CDR3 is 14 residues. Trimming removed 0 bases from V and 8 bases from J, with 13 bases in between.

The rearrangement uses TRBV29-1 and TRBJ2-7, with D maybe TRBD1 (5 bases). Deletions cut 5 bases from V and 0 bases from J, with 8 bases between. The germline gives CDR1 SQVTM, CDR2 ANQGSEA. The CDR3 is 12 amino acids. CDR3 amino acids: CSVWTYSYEQYF. CDR3 DNA sequence: TGCAGCGTTTGGACATACTCCTACGAGCAGTACTTC.

The gene calls are TRBV20-1 and TRBJ1-3; D is ambiguous. CDR1 and CDR2 (germline): DFQATT, SNEGSKA (reference sequence). V lost 7 bases and J 2 bases, leaving 6 bases between the germline ends. The CDR3 extends over 11 amino acids. The CDR3 protein is CSGETGNTIYF. Here the CDR3 DNA reads TGCAGTGGTGAGACTGGAAACACCATATATTTT.

This chain uses TRBV7-8 with TRBJ2-2; tentatively, D is TRBD1 (5 bases). CDR1 is SGHVS and CDR2 is FQNEAQ in the germline V gene. Trimming removed 4 bases at V and 3 bases at J, with 9 bases between. This CDR3 region has 14 residues. This CDR3 is CASSWGGHTGELFF. The CDR3 DNA is TGTGCCAGCAGCTGGGGCGGCCACACCGGGGAGCTGTTTTTT.

The gene calls are TRBV30 and TRBJ1-2; unclear D gene. V was cut by 1 base and J by 4 bases, with 19 bases left in between. The germline CDR1 and CDR2 sequences are GTSNPN and SVGIG (reference sequence). The CDR3 is 16 residues long. CDR3 DNA sequence: TGTGCCTGGAGTGGTAATTGGAACTCCCGCCCCTATGGCTACACCTTC. Protein: CAWSGNWNSRPYGYTF.

A few counts support this clone. The chain combines TRBV5-1 with TRBJ2-7; a possible D gene is TRBD2 (5 bases). The V gene's germline CDR1 is SGHRS and CDR2 YFSETQ. Trimming took 1 base from V and 0 from J, leaving 23 bases between them. CDR3 length: 19 residues. The DNA of the CDR3 is TGCGCCAGCAGCTTGCAACTAAACACCCCCGGCGGGCGCTCCTACGAGCAGTACTTC. This sequence encodes CASSLQLNTPGGRSYEQYF.

The chain uses TRBV9 and TRBJ2-5; 10 bases fit TRBD2. Unmatched junction bases numbered 7, after V lost 0 bases and J lost 5 bases. The CDR3 consists of 16 residues. Germline lookup yields CDR1 SGDLS and CDR2 YYNGEE. Here the CDR3 DNA reads TGTGCCAGCAGCGTAGGGAGCGGGAGGGCCGGTGAGACCCAGTACTTC. The encoded protein is CASSVGSGRAGETQYF.

This clone has only a few counts. The J gene is TRBJ2-4, the V gene TRBV20-1, with D perhaps given as TRBD1 or TRBD2 (5 bases each). V was clipped by 5 bases and J by 10 bases, with 12 bases between them. CDR3 size: 11 residues. CDR1 is DFQATT and CDR2 is SNEGSKA in the germline V gene (reference sequence). Written as DNA, the CDR3 is TGCAGTGCTGGGGACGCTGGGATTCAGTACTTC. This codes for CSAGDAGIQYF.

This rearrangement joins TRBV11-2 to TRBJ1-2, with unresolved D. Germline V gives CDR1 SGHAT, CDR2 FQNNGV. This CDR3 has 14 residues. The ends were cut back, 2 bases at V and 7 bases at J, with 14 bases in the middle. This CDR3 is CASSLQGPTFGYTF. CDR3 nucleotide sequence: TGTGCCAGCAGCTTACAAGGCCCTACCTTTGGCTACACCTTC.

The chain couples TRBV15 to TRBJ2-2; unclear D gene. The CDR3 is 14 amino acids. The V end was cut by 5 bases, the J end by 4 bases, with 11 bases between. Germline assignment: CDR1 LNHNV and CDR2 YYDKDF (reference sequence). Written as DNA, the CDR3 is TGTGCCACCAGCCCCCCGTCGCTCACCGGGGAGCTGTTTTTT. Translated: CATSPPSLTGELFF. The full variable domain, its missing parts supplied by reference TRBV15 and TRBJ2-2, is DAMVIQNPRYQVTQFGKPVTLSCSQTLNHNVMYWYQQKSSQAPKLLFHYYDKDFNNEADTPDNFQSRRPNTSFCFLDIRSPGLGDTAMYLCATSPPSLTGELFFGEGSRLTVL.